The 10 T cell receptor beta chains below come from one sample, sequenced in a study of cytomegalovirus exposure and HLA in healthy donors. PCR amplification relied on 60 Vbeta primers (plus 13 Jbeta primers). Clones were read by immunoSEQ multiplex PCR, and TCRdb kept only the in-frame ones, dropping some. Of some 150,000 clones detected, about 85% appear once; the ten largest clones hold 3.5%. The sequenced material came from PBMCs. The receptors come from a human donor in good health.

DNA of the CDR3: TGTGCCAGCAGCTTGGGGGGCGCTGGGGCCAACGTCCTGACTTTC. It encodes CASSLGGAGANVLTF. The chain has TRBV5-4 and TRBJ2-6, with a tentative D call TRBD1 (5 bases). Germline values: CDR1 SGHNT, CDR2 YYREEE (reference sequence). This CDR3 is 15 amino acids long. The V end lost 0 bases, the J end lost 2 bases, and 6 bases lay between the germline ends.

The chain carries TRBV25-1 and TRBJ2-3, with TRBD2 matching over 12 bases. The CDR3 loop spans 15 amino acids. The V segment lost 6 bases and the J segment 7 bases; nucleotides outside the gene matches: 8. Germline V gene sequence: CDR1 MGHDK, CDR2 SYGVNS. For the CDR3, the DNA is TGTGCCAGCAGCTCACTAGCGGGAGGTTCTAATACGCAGTATTTT. Encoded protein: CASSSLAGGSNTQYF.

This chain joins TRBV4-1 and TRBJ1-2; 7 nucleotides line up with TRBD1. This CDR3 is 14 amino acids long. The trim removed 5 bases at V and 5 bases at J, leaving 8 bases unmatched. Germline values: CDR1 MGHRA, CDR2 YSYEKL. The CDR3 nucleotides are TGCGCCAGCAGCATTCGGGACAGAACTTATGGCTACACCTTC. This gives the protein CASSIRDRTYGYTF.

This chain joins TRBV4-3 and TRBJ1-1; perhaps TRBD1 as D (5 bases). The length of the CDR3 is 14 residues. Germline V CDR1 and CDR2: LGHNA, YSLEER. V was shortened by 1 base and J by 0 bases, with 6 bases between the two germline ends. In DNA, the CDR3 is TGCGCCAGCAGCCAAGGGGGCATGAACACTGAAGCTTTCTTT. Residues: CASSQGGMNTEAFF.

The J gene is TRBJ2-7, the V gene TRBV7-2, with D possibly matching TRBD1 (6 bases). This CDR3 spans 12 amino acids. Germline CDR1 and CDR2: SGHTA and FQGNSA. V lost 8 bases and J lost 6, with 14 bases in between. DNA of the CDR3: TGTGCCAGCGCAACAGGGTCATTCGAGCAGTACTTC. The encoded protein is CASATGSFEQYF.

This sequence joins TRBV19 and TRBJ2-3, with D possibly being TRBD1 (5 bases). Between the trimmed V and J ends, which lost 5 bases and 0 bases, there was a span of 12 bases. From germline, CDR1 is LNHDA and CDR2 SQIVND (reference sequence). The CDR3 is 15 amino acids. CDR3 nucleotide sequence: TGTGCCAGTAGTTGGGGCTTAGGGAGCACAGATACGCAGTATTTT. Translating it yields CASSWGLGSTDTQYF.

This clone was seen once. The chain is built from TRBV30 and TRBJ2-2; TRBD2 matches 8 bases. CDR3 length: 16 amino acids. Germline assignment: CDR1 GTSNPN and CDR2 SVGIG (reference sequence). Trimming took 2 bases from V and 6 from J; bases not matched to a gene: 11. In DNA form, the CDR3 reads TGTGCCTGGAGTTTCCCCGGGACTAGGAAGGCCGGGGAGCTGTTTTTT. This encodes CAWSFPGTRKAGELFF.

V and J are TRBV6-1 and TRBJ1-1; no clear D gene. This CDR3 is built from 12 residues. Trimming left V 3 bases short and J 7 bases short, with 9 bases between. Germline CDR1 and CDR2: MNHNS and SASEGT. This chain's CDR3 is CASSEEVGEAFF. CDR3 sequence (DNA): TGTGCCAGCAGTGAGGAGGTCGGTGAAGCTTTCTTT.

This sequence joins TRBV2 and TRBJ2-2, with 8 bases fitting TRBD2. Germline trimming cut 8 bases from V and 2 bases from J; bases unmatched to any gene: 4. The germline V gene has CDR1 SNHLY and CDR2 FYNNEI. The CDR3 spans 14 residues. CDR3 region: CASGAGGNTGELFF. The CDR3 DNA sequence: TGTGCCAGCGGGGCGGGGGGAAACACCGGGGAGCTGTTTTTT.

The chain is built from TRBV5-1 and TRBJ1-1, with D possibly matching TRBD1 (6 bases). The CDR3 is made up of 16 amino acids. CDR1 SGHRS and CDR2 YFSETQ come from the germline V gene. The V end lost 0 bases, the J end lost 0 bases, and 12 bases lay between the germline ends. CDR3 bases: TGCGCCAGCAGCTTGGCTGGGGGCGGAGTGAACACTGAAGCTTTCTTT. Translation gives CASSLAGGGVNTEAFF.